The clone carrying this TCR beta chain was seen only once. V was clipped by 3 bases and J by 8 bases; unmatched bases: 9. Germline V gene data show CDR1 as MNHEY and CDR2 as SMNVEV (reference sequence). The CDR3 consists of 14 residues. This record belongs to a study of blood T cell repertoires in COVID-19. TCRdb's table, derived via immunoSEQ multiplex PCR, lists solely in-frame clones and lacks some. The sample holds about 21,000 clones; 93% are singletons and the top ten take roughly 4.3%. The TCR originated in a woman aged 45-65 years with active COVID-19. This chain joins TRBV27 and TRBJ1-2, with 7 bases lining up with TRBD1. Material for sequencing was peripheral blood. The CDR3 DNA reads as TGTGCCAGCAGTTTCCGAGGGGGCACAGGAGGCTACACCTTC. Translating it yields CASSFRGGTGGYTF.